These T cell receptor beta chains were read from a single sample in a study of T cell changes during pregnancy in multiple sclerosis. Assay: immunoSEQ multiplex PCR; the TCRdb copy retains only in-frame clones and omits some. The repertoire has about 110,000 clones, under 95% of them found once; the top ten carry 0.78%. This specimen was peripheral blood, taken in the third trimester of pregnancy. All receptors come from a female donor in good health, enrolled as a control in a pregnancy study. Both conserved end residues are part of each CDR3. The D gene is left open where the match is weak. Clone size appears in some rows only: once, few, many, or a class for an expanded clone.

>TRBV11-2|16|TRBD1|.|TRBJ1-2
CASSANAGQGIGGYTF
TGTGCCAGCAGCGCAAATGCGGGACAGGGAATTGGTGGCTACACCTTC
>TRBV27|14|.|.|TRBJ1-2
CASSNGQINYGYTF
TGTGCCAGCAGTAACGGACAGATTAACTATGGCTACACCTTC
>TRBV6-5|14|.|.|TRBJ1-1
CASGTHQKNTEAFF
TGTGCCAGCGGGACACACCAAAAGAACACTGAAGCTTTCTTT
>TRBV7-9|11|.|.|TRBJ2-3
CASSHSDTQYF
TGTGCCAGCAGCCACAGTGATACGCAGTATTTT
>TRBV4-2|15|.|.|TRBJ2-7
CASSQATAGGYEQYF
TGTGCCAGCAGCCAAGCAACAGCCGGGGGCTACGAGCAGTACTTC
>TRBV5-6|14|.|.|TRBJ2-4
CASSPPAGWDIQYF
TGTGCCAGCAGCCCCCCAGCGGGCTGGGACATTCAGTACTTC
>TRBV27|15|TRBD1|.|TRBJ1-2
CASSPGTGGNYGYTF
TGTGCCAGCAGTCCCGGGACAGGGGGCAACTATGGCTACACCTTC
>TRBV30|13|.|.|TRBJ1-2
CAWRREANYGYTF
TGTGCCTGGAGACGCGAAGCTAACTATGGCTACACCTTC
>TRBV18|15|.|.|TRBJ1-6
CASSPIQGPNSPLHF
TGTGCCAGCTCACCAATCCAGGGGCCAAATTCACCCCTCCACTTT
>TRBV13|14|TRBD1|.|TRBJ1-2
CASSFTGVQYGYTF
TGTGCCAGCAGCTTTACAGGGGTTCAATATGGCTACACCTTC
>TRBV4-3|14|.|.|TRBJ1-2
CASSQDQAGRGYTF
TGCGCCAGCAGCCAAGATCAAGCGGGGCGAGGCTACACCTTC
>TRBV11-3|14|.|.|TRBJ2-5
CASSRRRGSETQYF
TGTGCCAGCAGCCGGCGCCGGGGGTCTGAGACCCAGTACTTC
>TRBV7-2|15|TRBD1|.|TRBJ1-1
CASSSGTGGLTEAFF
TGTGCCAGCAGCTCCGGGACAGGCGGTCTGACTGAAGCTTTCTTT
>TRBV6-5|15|.|.|TRBJ1-4
CASSYSDRSNEKLFF
TGTGCCAGCAGTTACTCCGACAGATCTAATGAAAAACTGTTTTTT
>TRBV7-2|15|.|.|TRBJ2-7
CASSLNGRDSYEQYF
TGTGCCAGCAGCTTAAACGGGCGGGATAGTTACGAGCAGTACTTC
>TRBV10-3|17|TRBD1|.|TRBJ2-7
CAISGSGQGVSAYEQYF
TGTGCCATCAGTGGCTCGGGACAGGGAGTCTCTGCCTACGAGCAGTACTTC
>TRBV30|14|TRBD1|.|TRBJ2-7
CAWSATGVNYEQYF
TGTGCCTGGAGTGCCACAGGGGTCAACTACGAGCAGTACTTC
>TRBV15|17|.|.|TRBJ1-3
CATSGPYRGGAGNTIYF
TGTGCCACCAGCGGACCGTACCGAGGAGGAGCTGGAAACACCATATATTTT
>TRBV30|15|.|.|TRBJ1-5
CAWSPGQYSNQPQHF
TGTGCCTGGAGCCCTGGACAGTATAGCAATCAGCCCCAGCATTTT
>TRBV30|12|.|.|TRBJ1-5
CAWSFPEQPQHF
TGTGCCTGGAGTTTCCCAGAACAGCCCCAGCATTTT
>TRBV18|15|TRBD1|.|TRBJ1-5
CASSQGQGMMQPQHF
TGTGCCAGCTCACAGGGACAGGGGATGATGCAGCCCCAGCATTTT
>TRBV5-5|12|.|once|TRBJ1-4
CASSPGREKLFF
TGTGCCAGCAGTCCAGGGCGGGAAAAACTGTTTTTT
>TRBV6-5|14|TRBD1|.|TRBJ2-7
CASSPRDRGHEQYF
TGTGCCAGCAGCCCCCGAGACAGGGGCCACGAGCAGTACTTC
>TRBV4-3|16|TRBD2|.|TRBJ2-1
CASSGAGGRGLNEQFF
TGCGCCAGCAGCGGAGCGGGGGGGAGGGGGTTAAATGAGCAGTTCTTC
>TRBV27|12|.|once|TRBJ1-1
CASSAGGGEAFF
TGTGCCAGCAGCGCCGGCGGTGGTGAAGCTTTCTTT
>TRBV7-3|13|.|.|TRBJ2-1
CANRPGLNNEQFF
TGTGCCAACAGGCCGGGACTTAACAATGAGCAGTTCTTC
>TRBV4-3|16|.|.|TRBJ1-4
CASSQGTGATNEKLFF
TGCGCCAGCAGCCAAGGTACCGGTGCAACTAATGAAAAACTGTTTTTT
>TRBV5-1|14|TRBD1|.|TRBJ1-1
CASSLTGVNTEAFF
TGCGCCAGCAGCTTGACAGGGGTGAACACTGAAGCTTTCTTT
>TRBV5-4|16|TRBD2|.|TRBJ2-3
CASSAQTSGGTDTQYF
TGTGCCAGCAGCGCTCAGACTAGCGGGGGGACAGATACGCAGTATTTT
>TRBV15|15|TRBD2|.|TRBJ2-2
CATSREGGFTGELFF
TGTGCCACCAGCAGAGAGGGGGGGTTTACCGGGGAGCTGTTTTTT
>TRBV30|14|.|.|TRBJ1-2
CASPYPGINYGYTF
TGTGCCTCCCCGTATCCGGGGATAAACTATGGCTACACCTTC
>TRBV7-2|13|.|.|TRBJ2-5
CASSLRVRETQYF
TGTGCCAGCAGCTTACGGGTTCGAGAGACCCAGTACTTC
>TRBV5-1|14|TRBD2|.|TRBJ2-5
CASSSTSAQETQYF
TGCGCCAGCAGCTCGACTAGCGCACAAGAGACCCAGTACTTC
>TRBV5-1|15|TRBD2|.|TRBJ2-5
CASSFSSGGQETQYF
TGCGCCAGCAGCTTCTCTAGCGGGGGACAAGAGACCCAGTACTTC
>TRBV16|13|.|.|TRBJ2-6
CASSRSGANVLTF
TGTGCCAGCAGTCGCTCTGGGGCCAACGTCCTGACTTTC
>TRBV5-6|14|.|.|TRBJ2-3
CASSLPGWADTQYF
TGTGCCAGCAGCTTGCCAGGGTGGGCAGATACGCAGTATTTT
>TRBV6-6|15|TRBD1|.|TRBJ2-2
CASSYSRTGSGELFF
TGTGCCAGCAGTTACTCGAGGACAGGGTCCGGGGAGCTGTTTTTT
>TRBV7-9|17|TRBD2|.|TRBJ2-1
CASSFGLAGDPTREQFF
TGTGCCAGCAGCTTCGGACTAGCGGGGGATCCGACGCGAGAGCAGTTCTTC
>TRBV7-9|15|TRBD1|.|TRBJ1-1
CASSLALTGGREAFF
TGTGCCAGCAGCTTAGCCTTAACAGGGGGGCGTGAAGCTTTCTTT
>TRBV5-1|15|.|.|TRBJ2-2
CASSSLGTSTGELFF
TGCGCCAGCAGCTCCCTAGGGACAAGCACCGGGGAGCTGTTTTTT
>TRBV6-5|14|.|.|TRBJ1-2
CASSYNALDYGYTF
TGTGCCAGCAGTTACAACGCGCTGGACTATGGCTACACCTTC
>TRBV11-2|14|.|.|TRBJ2-5
CASSLISGKETQYF
TGTGCCAGCAGCTTGATATCGGGGAAAGAGACCCAGTACTTC
>TRBV4-1|15|.|.|TRBJ1-2
CASSQAGQPNYGYTF
TGCGCCAGCAGCCAAGCAGGACAGCCTAACTATGGCTACACCTTC
>TRBV27|17|.|.|TRBJ1-6
CASSPLRGGRGNSPLHF
TGTGCCAGCAGTCCACTCCGGGGAGGGCGCGGTAATTCACCCCTCCACTTT
>TRBV2|15|.|.|TRBJ1-2
CASSGQSLANYGYTF
TGTGCCAGCAGTGGTCAATCGCTAGCTAACTATGGCTACACCTTC
>TRBV6-1|15|.|.|TRBJ1-5
CASSEMRERNQPQHF
TGTGCCAGCAGTGAAATGAGGGAAAGGAATCAGCCCCAGCATTTT